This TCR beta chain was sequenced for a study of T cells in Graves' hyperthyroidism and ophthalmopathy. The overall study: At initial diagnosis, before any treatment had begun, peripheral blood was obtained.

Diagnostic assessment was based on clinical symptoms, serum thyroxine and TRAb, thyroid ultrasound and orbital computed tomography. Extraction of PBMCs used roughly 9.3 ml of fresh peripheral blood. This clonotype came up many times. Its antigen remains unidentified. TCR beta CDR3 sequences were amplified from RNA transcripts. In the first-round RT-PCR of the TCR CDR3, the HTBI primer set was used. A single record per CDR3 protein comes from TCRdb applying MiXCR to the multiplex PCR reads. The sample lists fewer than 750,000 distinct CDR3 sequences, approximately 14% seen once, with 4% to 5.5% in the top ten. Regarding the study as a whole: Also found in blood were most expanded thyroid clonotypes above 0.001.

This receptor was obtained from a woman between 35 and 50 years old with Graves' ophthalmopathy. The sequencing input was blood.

The CDR3 DNA reads as TGTGCCAGCAGTCCTAGCGGGAGACGGTGGACCGGGGAGCTGTTTTTT. Protein: CASSPSGRRWTGELFF. V usage is TRBV27 and J usage is TRBJ2-2; 10 bases align to TRBD2. The CDR3 is 16 residues long. Germline CDR1 MNHEY, CDR2 SMNVEV (reference sequence). J lost 5 bases, V lost 5 bases, and 8 bases had no gene match.